Below are 32 T cell receptor beta chains sequenced from a single sample in a study of shared clonotypes between healthy human individuals. Repertoires were generated with immunoSEQ multiplex PCR, while TCRdb's copy carries only in-frame clones and drops some. The profile shows approximately 2,000,000 clones, roughly 90% of them singletons. The material sequenced was naive CD4+ T cells from PBMCs. As for subset: CD45RA+ positively selected. The receptors were sampled from a man between 18 and 35 years old in good health. Some clones in this sample may be carry-over from other donors' samples.

The chain recombines TRBV5-1 with TRBJ1-3, with D uncertain. The germline V gene encodes CDR1 SGHRS and CDR2 YFSETQ. The CDR3 is 15 residues long. V was cut by 0 bases and J by 9 bases, with 16 bases left in between. This CDR3 is CASSLAGSGEGTIYF. CDR3 coding DNA: TGCGCCAGCAGCTTGGCTGGCTCTGGGGAAGGCACCATATATTTT.

The V gene is TRBV29-1, the J gene TRBJ2-3, with D possibly TRBD2 on 6 matching bases. The CDR3 is made up of 13 amino acids. The germline V and J ends were trimmed by 6 bases and 2 bases, with 12 bases remaining between them. The germline V gene has CDR1 SQVTM and CDR2 ANQGSEA. The CDR3 is CSVARDFTDTQYF. The CDR3 bases are TGCAGCGTGGCCCGGGACTTCACAGATACGCAGTATTTT.

The chain joins TRBV27 to TRBJ2-1, with 9 nucleotides matching TRBD2. The CDR3 runs to 15 residues. From germline, CDR1 is MNHEY and CDR2 SMNVEV (reference sequence). Losses at the gene ends were 8 bases for V and 8 bases for J; bases not matched to a gene: 13. The CDR3 bases are TGTGCCAGCGCTTCTAGGGGCGGGAGGGCCGATGAGCAGTTCTTC. Translated, it gives CASASRGGRADEQFF.

The rearrangement joins TRBV28 to TRBJ1-1; 8 positions match TRBD1. Per the germline V gene, CDR1 is MDHEN and CDR2 is SYDVKM. CDR3 size: 16 residues. The trim removed 1 base at V and 0 bases at J, leaving 4 bases unmatched. CDR3 DNA: TGTGCCAGCAGTTTATCAGGGGGCGCGGTGAACACTGAAGCTTTCTTT. It codes for CASSLSGGAVNTEAFF.

This clone was detected only once. A junction boundary mismatches the germline segment, possibly from a read error. J is TRBJ2-7 and V is TRBV4-1; 8 nucleotides align to TRBD1. Germline-derived CDR1 and CDR2 are MGHRA and YSYEKL. The CDR3 totals 15 residues. The DNA for the CDR3 is TGCGCCGGCAGCCTCCAGACAGGGGACTCCTACGAGCAGTACTTC. Protein sequence: CAGSLQTGDSYEQYF.

The gene calls are TRBV5-3 and TRBJ1-1, with D possibly TRBD1 on 5 matching bases. TRBV5-3 falls under the ORF class, with uncertain function. Trimming stripped 3 bases from V and 1 base from J, with 16 bases between. This CDR3 contains 16 residues. CDR3 DNA: TGTGCCAGAAGCTCCCCGCCCAGGGTCGAGAACACTGAAGCTTTCTTT. Protein sequence: CARSSPPRVENTEAFF.

The chain is built from TRBV7-9 and TRBJ2-1; D unresolved. The germline V gene has CDR1 SEHNR and CDR2 FQNEAQ (reference sequence). V was shortened by 2 bases and J by 0 bases, with 14 bases between the two germline ends. The CDR3 runs 17 residues. This CDR3 reads CASSLRGRTSSYNEQFF. Here the CDR3 DNA reads TGTGCCAGCAGCTTACGCGGACGTACAAGCTCCTACAATGAGCAGTTCTTC. The whole variable domain, filled in from reference TRBV7-9 and TRBJ2-1, reads DTGVSQNPRHKITKRGQNVTFRCDPISEHNRLYWYRQTLGQGPEFLTYFQNEAQLEKSRLLSDRFSAERPKGSFSTLEIQRTEQGDSAMYLCASSLRGRTSSYNEQFFGPGTRLTVL.

This rearrangement joins TRBV5-6 to TRBJ2-7; 10 bases agree with TRBD2. Germline CDR1 and CDR2: SGHDT and YYEEEE. The CDR3 loop spans 19 amino acids. The V and J ends lost 0 bases and 1 base, in that order; junction bases with no gene match: 13. The CDR3 nucleotides are TGTGCCAGCAGCTTGGGTCTTGCTAGCGGGAGCTTGGGGTCCTACGAGCAGTACTTC. Its protein is CASSLGLASGSLGSYEQYF.

V is TRBV2 and J is TRBJ2-7; D is possibly TRBD1 or TRBD2 (6 bases each). The CDR3 runs 15 residues. Per the germline V gene, CDR1 is SNHLY and CDR2 is FYNNEI. Trimming shortened V by 4 bases and J by 5 bases, and 18 bases separated the two germline ends. The CDR3 bases are TGTGCCAGCAGTGCCAGGTCGACGGGGGCCCACGAGCAGTACTTC. Translating gives CASSARSTGAHEQYF.

The V and J genes are TRBV5-4 and TRBJ2-5; 10 positions match TRBD2. The CDR3 covers 16 residues. Germline CDR1 and CDR2: SGHNT and YYREEE (reference sequence). J gave up 4 bases and V 5 bases, and 11 bases lay outside the gene matches. The CDR3 DNA sequence: TGTGCCAGCAGTCTAGCGGGAGCCCTCGGGGGAGAGACCCAGTACTTC. Encoded protein: CASSLAGALGGETQYF.

The chain combines TRBV6-1 with TRBJ2-7, with D uncertain. Germline-derived CDR1 and CDR2 are MNHNS and SASEGT. Trimming cost V 6 bases and J 3 bases, with 15 bases left between them. The length of the CDR3 is 14 residues. The CDR3 here is CASSLGNRYYEQYF. DNA of the CDR3: TGTGCCAGCAGCCTAGGAAACCGTTACTACGAGCAGTACTTC.

The chain employs TRBV15 and TRBJ2-1; D gene uncertain. The germline CDR1 and CDR2 sequences are LNHNV and YYDKDF (reference sequence). CDR3 length: 16 amino acids. The germline V and J ends were trimmed by 2 bases and 0 bases, with 11 bases remaining between them. The CDR3 DNA is TGTGCCACCAGCAGAACCTCGGGCCTCTCCTACAATGAGCAGTTCTTC. This translates into CATSRTSGLSYNEQFF. Looking up the rest from reference TRBV15 and TRBJ2-1 gives the full variable domain: DAMVIQNPRYQVTQFGKPVTLSCSQTLNHNVMYWYQQKSSQAPKLLFHYYDKDFNNEADTPDNFQSRRPNTSFCFLDIRSPGLGDTAMYLCATSRTSGLSYNEQFFGPGTRLTVL.

The chain combines TRBV6-5 with TRBJ1-2, with D unresolved. This CDR3 region has 14 residues. The V and J ends lost 0 bases and 6 bases respectively, with 11 bases between them. Germline V CDR1 and CDR2: MNHEY, SVGAGI. The CDR3 DNA reads as TGTGCCAGCAGTTACTCGAGAACAGCTGATGGCTACACCTTC. It yields the protein CASSYSRTADGYTF.

The chain couples TRBV28 to TRBJ1-1; D may be TRBD1 (5 bases). The V and J ends lost 5 bases and 2 bases respectively, with 12 bases between them. The CDR3 runs to 14 residues. CDR1 is MDHEN, CDR2 SYDVKM, per germline. Written as DNA, the CDR3 is TGTGCCAGCAGTGGGGCAGGACTTAACACTGAAGCTTTCTTT. Its translation is CASSGAGLNTEAFF.

The CDR3 sequence: CASRLVEGSSYEQYF. CDR3 coding DNA: TGTGCCAGCAGGTTAGTGGAGGGTTCCTCCTACGAGCAGTACTTC. The genes are TRBV27 and TRBJ2-7, with D tentatively TRBD2 (6 bases). CDR1 MNHEY and CDR2 SMNVEV come from the germline V gene (reference sequence). The CDR3 contains 15 residues. The V end was cut by 6 bases, the J end by 0 bases, with 15 bases between.

The rearrangement uses TRBV5-1 and TRBJ1-1; tentative D call: TRBD1 (5 bases). Trimming took off 3 bases at V and 0 bases at J, with 21 bases between the two ends. Germline CDR1 SGHRS, CDR2 YFSETQ. The length of the CDR3 is 18 residues. CDR3 in DNA: TGCGCCAGCAGCTGGGGCCGTCCGGGCCTTAAGTTGAACACTGAAGCTTTCTTT. Amino acid sequence: CASSWGRPGLKLNTEAFF.

The chain couples TRBV27 to TRBJ1-2, with D uncertain. Deletions cut 0 bases from V and 5 bases from J, with 7 bases between. The CDR3 is 13 residues long. Germline lookup yields CDR1 MNHEY and CDR2 SMNVEV (reference sequence). The CDR3 nucleotides read TGTGCCAGCAGTTTATCGTTGGGATATGGCTACACCTTC. As protein: CASSLSLGYGYTF.

This clone was found once. This sequence joins TRBV5-1 and TRBJ2-3; 9 bases line up with TRBD2. V gave up 2 bases and J gave up 5 bases; unmatched junction bases: 6. There are 15 residues in the CDR3. Germline-derived CDR1 and CDR2 are SGHRS and YFSETQ. The chain's CDR3 is CASSFSGRGGDTQYF. The CDR3 region has the DNA TGCGCCAGCAGCTTTAGCGGGAGAGGGGGAGATACGCAGTATTTT.

Here the CDR3 reads CASSPSDGAIRKQYF. The CDR3 DNA reads TGTGCCAGCAGCCCTTCTGACGGGGCTATACGAAAGCAGTACTTC. This chain joins TRBV9 and TRBJ2-7; the D gene could be TRBD1 or TRBD2 (5 bases each). V gave up 4 bases and J gave up 8 bases, with 22 bases separating them. CDR3 length: 15 amino acids. The V gene's germline CDR1 is SGDLS and CDR2 YYNGEE.

The chain uses TRBV7-9 and TRBJ2-1; 9 bases are shared with TRBD2. This CDR3 region has 19 residues. Germline V gene sequence: CDR1 SEHNR, CDR2 FQNEAQ (reference sequence). J was trimmed by 0 bases and V by 4 bases; bases with no gene match: 13. This chain's CDR3 is CASSSRGGAGGSSYNEQFF. The DNA for the CDR3 is TGTGCCAGCAGCTCACGCGGCGGGGCGGGAGGGAGCTCCTACAATGAGCAGTTCTTC.

The chain links TRBV18 to TRBJ2-3, with 11 bases fitting TRBD2. V was pared by 8 bases and J by 2 bases, with 3 bases of the junction left unmatched. The CDR3 covers 14 residues. Per germline, CDR1 KGHSH and CDR2 LQKENI. CDR3 sequence (DNA): TGTGCCAGCCAACTAGCGGGAGCCACAGATACGCAGTATTTT. Its translation is CASQLAGATDTQYF. The full variable domain, completed using reference TRBV18 and TRBJ2-3, is NAGVMQNPRHLVRRRGQEARLRCSPMKGHSHVYWYRQLPEEGLKFMVYLQKENIIDESGMPKERFSAEFPKEGPSILRIQQVVRGDSAAYFCASQLAGATDTQYFGPGTRLTVL.

The rearrangement links TRBV7-2 to TRBJ2-7; D possibly corresponds to TRBD2 (5 bases). Trimming cost V 3 bases and J 6 bases, with 12 bases left between them. Germline CDR1 and CDR2: SGHTA and FQGNSA. This CDR3 contains 13 residues. CDR3 protein: CASSFAGRREQYF. The DNA for the CDR3 is TGTGCCAGCAGCTTTGCTGGGAGACGCGAGCAGTACTTC. Looking up the rest from reference TRBV7-2 and TRBJ2-7 gives the full variable domain: GAGVSQSPSNKVTEKGKDVELRCDPISGHTALYWYRQSLGQGLEFLIYFQGNSAPDKSGLPSDRFSAERTGGSVSTLTIQRTQQEDSAVYLCASSFAGRREQYFGPGTRLTVT.

A single count supports this clone. This chain connects TRBV10-1 to TRBJ1-1; D not resolved. The CDR3 spans 13 residues. Germline CDR1 WNHNN, CDR2 SYGVQD (reference sequence). V lost 6 bases to trimming and J lost 3 bases, with 11 bases between them. CDR3 loop: CASRVDTYTEAFF. Written as DNA, the CDR3 is TGCGCCAGCAGGGTCGACACCTACACTGAAGCTTTCTTT.

This clone appeared once. The gene calls are TRBV7-9 and TRBJ2-1; maybe TRBD1 (6 bases). V gave up 4 bases and J gave up 0 bases, with 16 bases separating them. Germline V gene lookup returns CDR1 SEHNR and CDR2 FQNEAQ (reference sequence). This CDR3 has 17 amino acids. The CDR3 reads CASSSSWGLGSYNEQFF. The CDR3 DNA reads TGTGCCAGCAGCTCCTCCTGGGGGCTAGGCTCCTACAATGAGCAGTTCTTC.

The rearrangement uses TRBV28 and TRBJ1-1, with D perhaps matching TRBD1 (6 bases). Trimming took 4 bases from V and 3 from J, leaving 15 bases between them. Germline values: CDR1 MDHEN, CDR2 SYDVKM. This CDR3 contains 15 residues. CDR3: CASSSPGGADTEAFF. The CDR3 DNA is TGTGCCAGCAGTTCCCCTGGGGGCGCGGACACTGAAGCTTTCTTT.

The chain joins TRBV7-7 to TRBJ1-4, with D unresolved. The CDR3 is 13 residues long. Germline-derived CDR1 and CDR2 are SSHAT and FNYEAQ (reference sequence). CDR3 amino acids: CVDAYRLDEKLFF. The CDR3 DNA sequence: TGTGTCGACGCGTATAGGTTGGATGAAAAACTGTTTTTT.

This sequence joins TRBV4-1 and TRBJ2-7; TRBD1 aligns across 8 bases. The trim removed 0 bases at V and 6 bases at J, leaving 13 bases unmatched. The CDR3 length is 17 residues. Germline V CDR1 and CDR2: MGHRA, YSYEKL. CDR3 sequence: CASSQDPGIRGQGEQYF. The CDR3 DNA reads as TGCGCCAGCAGCCAAGACCCTGGAATCAGGGGGCAGGGCGAGCAGTACTTC.

The chain couples TRBV28 to TRBJ1-2; TRBD1 is a possible D gene (5 bases). V dropped 4 bases and J dropped 4 bases, with 25 bases sitting between them. Germline V gives CDR1 MDHEN, CDR2 SYDVKM. This CDR3 is 18 amino acids long. CDR3 region: CASSSAATHRGHFYGYTF. In DNA form, the CDR3 reads TGTGCCAGCAGTTCGGCCGCAACACACCGAGGACACTTCTATGGCTACACCTTC.

The chain employs TRBV28 and TRBJ1-4; weak D call: TRBD1 (6 bases). Germline V gene sequence: CDR1 MDHEN, CDR2 SYDVKM. CDR3 length equals 16 residues. Deletions cut 1 base from V and 1 base from J, with 10 bases between. For the CDR3, the DNA is TGTGCCAGCAGTTTATTGACAGGACGAACTAATGAAAAACTGTTTTTT. Its translation is CASSLLTGRTNEKLFF.

The chain couples TRBV5-1 to TRBJ1-1; D gene ambiguous. Germline-derived CDR1 and CDR2 are SGHRS and YFSETQ. The germline V and J ends were trimmed by 0 bases and 1 base, with 10 bases remaining between them. The CDR3 loop spans 15 amino acids. The CDR3 region is CASSLDGEWNTEAFF. CDR3 nucleotides: TGCGCCAGCAGCTTGGATGGGGAGTGGAACACTGAAGCTTTCTTT. Supplemented by reference TRBV5-1 and TRBJ1-1, the full variable domain reads KAGVTQTPRYLIKTRGQQVTLSCSPISGHRSVSWYQQTPGQGLQFLFEYFSETQRNKGNFPGRFSGRQFSNSRSEMNVSTLELGDSALYLCASSLDGEWNTEAFFGQGTRLTVV.

This clone was seen a single time. The chain's CDR3 is CASSDHYEQYF. CDR3 nucleotide sequence: TGTGCCAGCAGTGACCACTACGAGCAGTACTTC. The chain links TRBV2 to TRBJ2-7; D not certain. The germline CDR1 and CDR2 sequences are SNHLY and FYNNEI. CDR3 size: 11 residues. Deletions cut 3 bases from V and 3 bases from J, with 3 bases between.

With regard to this clone: This sample also contains other DNA sequences that code for the same CDR3. This sequence joins TRBV20-1 and TRBJ2-3; D unclear. Germline lookup yields CDR1 DFQATT and CDR2 SNEGSKA (reference sequence). The CDR3 runs to 11 residues. The germline V and J ends were trimmed by 3 bases and 6 bases, with 7 bases remaining between them. Here the CDR3 reads CSARIGDTQYF. The CDR3 nucleotides are TGCAGTGCTAGGATCGGGGATACGCAGTATTTT.